The next 17 T cell receptor beta chains were all read from a single sample in a study of blood T cell repertoires in COVID-19. Using immunoSEQ multiplex PCR, the repertoire was profiled, and TCRdb retains in-frame clones only, with some absent. This sample carries approximately 71,000 clones, around 80% of them seen once, and the ten largest clones take 26%. The sequencing sample was made of peripheral blood. Every receptor here comes from a man aged 55 to 70 with active or convalescent COVID-19.

This clone was found once. The chain couples TRBV4-2 to TRBJ1-2; a weak D match, TRBD1 (5 bases). The CDR3 length is 16 residues. The V gene lost 0 bases and the J gene lost 0 bases, with 11 bases spanning the gap. Germline CDR1 LGHNA, CDR2 YNFKEQ. The CDR3 DNA sequence: TGTGCCAGCAGCCAAGATCCGGAGGGGTCTAACTATGGCTACACCTTC. Translation: CASSQDPEGSNYGYTF.

This chain joins TRBV6-1 and TRBJ2-7; 9 bases fit TRBD2. J was trimmed by 3 bases and V by 1 base; bases with no gene match: 4. The CDR3 has 15 amino acids. Germline CDR1 MNHNS, CDR2 SASEGT. The CDR3 sequence: CASSEVSGGIYEQYF. CDR3 in DNA: TGTGCCAGCAGTGAAGTAAGCGGGGGGATCTACGAGCAGTACTTC.

The CDR3 here is CAWSTTGRTEAFF. CDR3 nucleotides: TGTGCCTGGAGTACCACAGGTCGGACTGAAGCTTTCTTT. The chain links TRBV30 to TRBJ1-1; a weak D match, TRBD1 (5 bases). CDR3 length equals 13 residues. The V end lost 2 bases, the J end lost 5 bases, and 12 bases lay between the germline ends. In germline, CDR1 is GTSNPN, CDR2 SVGIG (reference sequence).

This clone was counted once. The chain couples TRBV6-5 to TRBJ1-2; no reliable D call. The ends were cut back, 8 bases at V and 5 bases at J, with 9 bases in the middle. The CDR3 covers 11 residues. Germline values: CDR1 MNHEY, CDR2 SVGAGI. The CDR3 sequence: CASLVEYGYTF. CDR3 coding DNA: TGTGCCAGCTTAGTTGAGTATGGCTACACCTTC.

This chain connects TRBV19 to TRBJ1-3; TRBD1 matches at 7 bases. The V gene's germline CDR1 is LNHDA and CDR2 SQIVND (reference sequence). Trimming removed 10 bases from V and 4 bases from J; junction bases left unmatched: 4. The CDR3 has 12 amino acids. CDR3 residues: CATQGQGNTIYF. CDR3 sequence (DNA): TGTGCCACCCAGGGACAGGGAAACACCATATATTTT.

This chain links TRBV6-5 with TRBJ1-4, with D unresolved. V was cut by 0 bases and J by 4 bases, with 3 bases left in between. Per the germline V gene, CDR1 is MNHEY and CDR2 is SVGAGI. The CDR3 loop spans 13 amino acids. This chain's CDR3 is CASSYSRNEKLFF. The CDR3 DNA is TGTGCCAGCAGTTACTCGCGTAATGAAAAACTGTTTTTT.

V and J are TRBV25-1 and TRBJ1-1; D is unclear. CDR3 length: 12 amino acids. Deletions cut 5 bases from V and 7 bases from J, with 11 bases between. From germline, CDR1 is MGHDK and CDR2 SYGVNS. The CDR3 loop reads CASSTSGSEAFF. In DNA, the CDR3 is TGTGCCAGCAGTACCTCCGGGAGTGAAGCTTTCTTT. Drawing the rest from reference TRBV25-1 and TRBJ1-1, the complete variable domain is EADIYQTPRYLVIGTGKKITLECSQTMGHDKMYWYQQDPGMELHLIHYSYGVNSTEKGDLSSESTVSRIRTEHFPLTLESARPSHTSQYLCASSTSGSEAFFGQGTRLTVV.

The CDR3 DNA reads TGCGCCAGCAGTGAGTCAGGCCCGGGACTAGCGGGGGGTACCAAGGCAGATACGCAGTATTTT. As protein: CASSESGPGLAGGTKADTQYF. The chain is built from TRBV10-2 and TRBJ2-3; 15 bases match TRBD2. Germline V CDR1 and CDR2: WSHSY, SAAADI. V lost 0 bases, J lost 4 bases, and 14 bases stayed unmatched. CDR3 length equals 21 residues.

This clone was seen a few times. The rearrangement links TRBV28 to TRBJ2-7; perhaps TRBD2 as D (5 bases). The germline V gene encodes CDR1 MDHEN and CDR2 SYDVKM. The CDR3 contains 13 residues. The ends were cut back, 5 bases at V and 5 bases at J, with 13 bases in the middle. The CDR3 here is CASSPLRTDEQYF. The CDR3 DNA follows: TGTGCCAGCAGTCCCTTACGGACTGACGAGCAGTACTTC.

The V and J genes are TRBV7-9 and TRBJ1-4, with 7 bases identical to TRBD1. J gave up 7 bases and V 3 bases, and 11 bases lay outside the gene matches. The CDR3 sequence is 16 residues long. From germline, CDR1 is SEHNR and CDR2 FQNEAQ (reference sequence). CDR3 nucleotide sequence: TGTGCCAGCAGCTTGACAGGGAGTCTTAATGGTGAAAAACTGTTTTTT. Translated, it gives CASSLTGSLNGEKLFF.

This clone qualifies as medium-sized. The J gene is TRBJ1-4, the V gene TRBV27, with 8 bases that match TRBD1. The CDR3 has 14 residues. In germline, CDR1 is MNHEY, CDR2 SMNVEV (reference sequence). V lost 4 bases to trimming and J lost 8 bases; unmatched junction nucleotides: 6. The CDR3 DNA reads TGTGCCAGCAGTTGGACAGGGCTTGGGGAAAAACTGTTTTTT. Encoded protein: CASSWTGLGEKLFF. Full variable domain (missing parts from reference TRBV27 and TRBJ1-4): EAQVTQNPRYLITVTGKKLTVTCSQNMNHEYMSWYRQDPGLGLRQIYYSMNVEVTDKGDVPEGYKVSRKEKRNFPLILESPSPNQTSLYFCASSWTGLGEKLFFGSGTQLSVL.

This chain joins TRBV19 and TRBJ1-2, with 7 bases lining up with TRBD1. Germline CDR1 and CDR2: LNHDA and SQIVND (reference sequence). V gave up 3 bases and J gave up 2 bases; unmatched junction bases: 6. The CDR3 extends over 15 amino acids. The CDR3 reads CASSIRGSVNYGYTF. The CDR3, as DNA: TGTGCCAGTAGTATCAGGGGGTCAGTGAACTATGGCTACACCTTC.

The V gene is TRBV28, the J gene TRBJ1-4, with 7 bases lining up with TRBD1. J was trimmed by 10 bases and V by 5 bases; bases with no gene match: 13. This CDR3 spans 15 amino acids. Germline CDR1 is MDHEN and CDR2 is SYDVKM. CDR3 DNA sequence: TGTGCCAGCAGTGGTTACAGGGGTCTGTCTGGAAAACTGTTTTTT. Translating it yields CASSGYRGLSGKLFF.

This clone was recorded a few times. The chain recombines TRBV18 with TRBJ2-3; 10 nucleotides align to TRBD1. The V segment lost 4 bases and the J segment 4 bases; nucleotides outside the gene matches: 2. The CDR3 covers 14 residues. Per germline, CDR1 KGHSH and CDR2 LQKENI. The DNA for the CDR3 is TGTGCCAGCTCACTGGACAGGGGGGCAGATACGCAGTATTTT. This codes for CASSLDRGADTQYF.

This clone appeared once. As DNA, the CDR3 is TGTGCAAGTCGCTTTTCGGACCTCCGTAGCGGGGGGTCCACAGATACGCAGTATTTT. Translating gives CASRFSDLRSGGSTDTQYF. The chain has TRBV12-2 and TRBJ2-3; the table gives TRBD2 as D, unverified against the DNA. TRBV12-2 is an annotated pseudogene. This CDR3 region has 19 residues.

This clone has only one observation. The V gene is TRBV27, the J gene TRBJ2-3; 7 nucleotides match TRBD2. This CDR3 region has 18 residues. Looked up from germline, CDR1 is MNHEY and CDR2 is SMNVEV (reference sequence). V lost 5 bases to trimming and J lost 0 bases; unmatched junction nucleotides: 14. The CDR3, as DNA: TGTGCCAGCAGTGCAGAAGCCGGGACTACATTAAGCACAGATACGCAGTATTTT. This translates into CASSAEAGTTLSTDTQYF.

This clone was seen a single time. The rearrangement uses TRBV5-6 and TRBJ2-7; 8 nucleotides line up with TRBD2. This CDR3 has 13 amino acids. V was clipped by 2 bases and J by 4 bases; unmatched bases: 2. Germline CDR1 reads SGHDT; CDR2 reads YYEEEE. The CDR3 here is CASSLRGGYEQYF. The CDR3 nucleotides are TGTGCCAGCAGCTTACGGGGGGGTTACGAGCAGTACTTC.